The rows below give T cell receptor beta chains drawn from one sample of a study of blood T cell repertoires in COVID-19. Repertoires were generated with immunoSEQ multiplex PCR, while TCRdb's copy carries only in-frame clones and drops some. Of over 130,000 clones in the sample, around 90% were seen once. The sample taken for sequencing was peripheral blood. These receptor sequences come from a human donor in a cohort sampled during active COVID-19. Both conserved end residues are part of each CDR3. The D gene is left open where the match is weak. Size is stated for part of the rows, as once, few or many counts, or as a class when the clone is expanded.

j_call v_call d_call clone_size cdr3_aa cdr3_nt
TRBJ2-1 TRBV5-5 . . CASSVVIDEQFF TGTGCCAGCAGCGTGGTGATAGATGAGCAGTTCTTC
TRBJ2-2 TRBV28 TRBD2 many CASSFRLAGTTGELFF TGTGCCAGCAGTTTTAGGCTAGCGGGGACCACCGGGGAGCTGTTTTTT
TRBJ2-5 TRBV18 TRBD1 . CASSPPTGFGETQYF TGTGCCAGCTCACCACCGACAGGGTTTGGGGAGACCCAGTACTTC
TRBJ2-7 TRBV9 . . CASSGAGLYEQYF TGTGCCAGCAGCGGGGCGGGTCTGTACGAGCAGTACTTC
TRBJ2-1 TRBV27 TRBD2 . CASSLQGLAGELDEQFF TGTGCCAGCAGTTTACAGGGACTAGCGGGAGAGTTGGATGAGCAGTTCTTC
TRBJ1-2 TRBV7-2 TRBD1 . CASSLGTGGYYGYTF TGTGCCAGCAGCTTAGGGACAGGGGGGTACTATGGCTACACCTTC
TRBJ1-4 TRBV7-9 TRBD1 . CASSFGQGAGEKLFF TGTGCCAGCAGCTTCGGACAGGGGGCAGGAGAAAAACTGTTTTTT
TRBJ2-3 TRBV7-9 . . CASSTDPGLSDTQYF TGTGCCAGCAGCACCGATCCGGGACTTTCAGATACGCAGTATTTT
TRBJ2-1 TRBV3-1/TRBV3-2 . . CASSRTGPDEQFF TGTGCCAGCAGCCGAACAGGGCCCGATGAGCAGTTCTTC
TRBJ1-1 TRBV7-2 . . CASSLLVRQASNTEAFF TGTGCCAGCAGCTTACTGGTGAGACAGGCTTCGAACACTGAAGCTTTCTTT
TRBJ2-7 TRBV30 . . CAWSVGGSSYEQYF TGTGCCTGGAGTGTGGGGGGAAGCTCCTACGAGCAGTACTTC
TRBJ1-2 TRBV21-1 . . CASSKMARGRKGYTF TGTGCCAGCAGCAAAATGGCCAGGGGGCGGAAAGGCTACACCTTC
TRBJ2-7 TRBV7-8 TRBD1 once CASSQRRDRAYYEQYF TGTGCCAGCAGCCAGCGCCGGGACAGGGCATACTACGAGCAGTACTTC
TRBJ2-1 TRBV7-3 TRBD2 . CASSFTGAGASYNEQFF TGTGCCAGCAGCTTTACTGGGGCGGGAGCCTCCTACAATGAGCAGTTCTTC
TRBJ2-2 TRBV5-1 . . CASRGAGSNTGELFF TGCGCCAGCAGAGGTGCGGGATCGAACACCGGGGAGCTGTTTTTT
TRBJ2-7 TRBV6-5 TRBD1 . CASSRQGLGEQYF TGTGCCAGCAGCCGACAGGGGTTGGGCGAGCAGTACTTC
TRBJ1-4 TRBV19 TRBD1 once CASRGGADEKLFF TGTGCCAGTAGAGGGGGCGCGGATGAAAAACTGTTTTTT
TRBJ1-2 TRBV18 . once CASSPLEGQINYGYTF TGTGCCAGCTCACCACTGGAGGGGCAGATTAACTATGGCTACACCTTC
TRBJ2-3 TRBV21-1 . . CASTVSGVNTDTQYF TGTGCCAGCACCGTTAGCGGGGTTAACACAGATACGCAGTATTTT
TRBJ2-5 TRBV3-1/TRBV3-2 TRBD2 . CASSWGTSDETQYF TGTGCCAGCAGCTGGGGGACTAGCGACGAGACCCAGTACTTC
TRBJ2-5 TRBV20-1 TRBD2 . CSASRPSGRLRETQYF TGCAGTGCTAGTAGGCCTAGCGGGAGGCTGCGGGAGACCCAGTACTTC
TRBJ1-5 TRBV7-2 TRBD1 . CASSRGQGSNQPQHF TGTGCCAGCAGCCGCGGACAGGGTAGCAATCAGCCCCAGCATTTT
TRBJ2-3 TRBV12-3/TRBV12-4 . . CASSPGFTDTQYF TGTGCCAGCAGCCCCGGGTTCACAGATACGCAGTATTTT
TRBJ2-7 TRBV11-2 . . CASSLIEGGPNFEQYF TGTGCCAGCAGCTTAATTGAGGGGGGGCCTAATTTCGAGCAGTACTTC
TRBJ2-2 TRBV7-9 . . CASSPPAGLNTGELFF TGTGCCAGCAGCCCCCCCGCGGGACTGAACACCGGGGAGCTGTTTTTT
TRBJ1-1 TRBV19 TRBD1 . CASSIQGANTEAFF TGTGCCAGTAGTATACAGGGGGCGAACACTGAAGCTTTCTTT
TRBJ2-7 TRBV19 . . CASITTASYEQYF TGTGCCAGTATCACGACAGCCTCCTACGAGCAGTACTTC
TRBJ1-1 TRBV6-5 . few CASIPIGSTEAFF TGTGCCAGCATCCCAATCGGGTCCACTGAAGCTTTCTTT
TRBJ1-3 TRBV7-8 . . CASSLGGQTSGNTIYF TGTGCCAGCAGTCTAGGGGGACAAACCTCTGGAAACACCATATATTTT
TRBJ2-3 TRBV28 TRBD1 . CASSRIGFGTANTDTQYF TGTGCCAGCAGTCGCATTGGTTTCGGGACAGCAAACACAGATACGCAGTATTTT
TRBJ2-1 TRBV20-1 . . CSALPYNEQFF TGCAGTGCTCTCCCCTACAATGAGCAGTTCTTC
TRBJ2-3 TRBV4-1 . . CASSQVPKKYF TGCGCCAGCAGCCAAGTCCCCAAAAAATATTTT
TRBJ2-7 TRBV11-1 TRBD1 . CASSPRQGGEQYF TGTGCCAGCAGCCCACGACAGGGGGGCGAGCAGTACTTC
TRBJ2-7 TRBV7-6 TRBD1 . CASSSGQGASSYEQYF TGTGCCAGCAGCTCGGGACAGGGGGCTTCTTCCTACGAGCAGTACTTC
TRBJ2-2 TRBV18 . . CASSPGYNTGTGELFF TGTGCCAGCTCACCCGGGTACAACACGGGAACCGGGGAGCTGTTTTTT
TRBJ2-2 TRBV28 . few CASSLYQDNTGELFF TGTGCCAGCAGTTTATATCAGGATAACACCGGGGAGCTGTTTTTT
TRBJ1-2 TRBV28 . once CASRGEARGDYGYTF TGTGCCAGCAGAGGGGAGGCGCGGGGCGACTACGGCTACACCTTC
TRBJ2-1 TRBV12-5 TRBD1 once CASGPPWDRGLPAEQFF TGTGCTAGTGGTCCCCCTTGGGACAGGGGACTTCCCGCTGAGCAGTTCTTC
TRBJ2-5 TRBV18 . . CASSQGLRETQYF TGTGCCAGCTCACAGGGGCTCCGAGAGACCCAGTACTTC
TRBJ2-7 TRBV29-1 TRBD2 . CSVEDREGTTYEQYF TGCAGCGTTGAAGATCGGGAGGGGACCACCTACGAGCAGTACTTC
TRBJ2-3 TRBV18 . . CASSPGLRTDTQYF TGTGCCAGCTCACCAGGACTCCGGACAGATACGCAGTATTTT